These 8 T cell receptor beta chains share one sample of origin, sequenced in a study of blood T cell repertoires in COVID-19. Using immunoSEQ multiplex PCR, the repertoire was profiled, and TCRdb retains in-frame clones only, with some absent. The profile shows some 140,000 clones, 79% of them singletons. Input material: peripheral blood. The receptors were gathered from a man aged 55 to 70 with acute or convalescent COVID-19.

V gene TRBV2 combines with J gene TRBJ1-1, with a weak D call TRBD1 (5 bases). This CDR3 contains 14 residues. The germline V gene has CDR1 SNHLY and CDR2 FYNNEI. V lost 4 bases and J 2 bases, leaving 11 bases between the germline ends. The CDR3 DNA is TGTGCCAGCAGTGCAGACGGGGGAAACACTGAAGCTTTCTTT. Translated, it gives CASSADGGNTEAFF.

The chain is built from TRBV7-9 and TRBJ2-7; 9 bases fit TRBD1. The CDR3 is made up of 14 amino acids. Germline CDR1 is SEHNR and CDR2 is FQNEAQ (reference sequence). Losses at the gene ends were 5 bases for V and 2 bases for J; bases not matched to a gene: 4. The CDR3 coding sequence is TGTGCCAGCAGCCCCGGGACAGGGCCCTACGAGCAGTACTTC. Translation gives CASSPGTGPYEQYF.

This clone came up a few times. The chain couples TRBV28 to TRBJ1-2; 7 bases are shared with TRBD1. Per germline, CDR1 MDHEN and CDR2 SYDVKM. The CDR3 runs to 14 residues. V lost 3 bases to trimming and J lost 4 bases; unmatched junction nucleotides: 5. CDR3 coding DNA: TGTGCCAGCAGTTTGAGGGGGCTTAGCTATGGCTACACCTTC. The encoded protein is CASSLRGLSYGYTF.

The rearrangement joins TRBV12-3 or TRBV12-4 to TRBJ1-1, with D tentatively TRBD1 (6 bases). The CDR3 runs to 13 residues. The ends were cut back, 4 bases at V and 1 base at J, with 7 bases in the middle. The DNA of the CDR3 is TGTGCCAGCAGTTCACAGGGGAACACTGAAGCTTTCTTT. Translating gives CASSSQGNTEAFF.

The chain is built from TRBV2 and TRBJ2-1; weak D call: TRBD2 (5 bases). Germline V gene data show CDR1 as SNHLY and CDR2 as FYNNEI. The germline V and J ends were trimmed by 6 bases and 6 bases, with 15 bases remaining between them. The CDR3 is made up of 14 amino acids. Here the CDR3 DNA reads TGTGCCAGCAGCCGAGAGGGTAAGCCCAATGAGCAGTTCTTC. Protein product: CASSREGKPNEQFF.

This clone was found a few times. The gene calls are TRBV28 and TRBJ1-6; TRBD1 matches 7 bases. Germline loops: CDR1 MDHEN, CDR2 SYDVKM. V gave up 8 bases and J gave up 6 bases; unmatched junction bases: 7. CDR3 size: 14 residues. The CDR3 reads CASATGQFNSPLHF. Written as DNA, the CDR3 is TGTGCCAGCGCCACGGGACAGTTTAATTCACCCCTCCACTTT.

The V call is TRBV9, the J call TRBJ2-1, with unresolved D. Germline V gene data show CDR1 as SGDLS and CDR2 as YYNGEE. This CDR3 contains 16 residues. The V end lost 4 bases, the J end lost 0 bases, and 14 bases lay between the germline ends. CDR3 loop: CASSSQSGNSYNEQFF. The CDR3 DNA reads TGTGCCAGCAGCAGTCAGTCGGGTAACTCCTACAATGAGCAGTTCTTC.

CDR3 sequence reads: CASRYNGGGNQPQHF. The CDR3 DNA sequence: TGTGCCAGCAGATACAACGGCGGGGGCAATCAGCCCCAGCATTTT. The chain uses TRBV28 and TRBJ1-5, with D uncertain. This CDR3 comprises 15 residues. V was trimmed by 6 bases and J by 2 bases, leaving 14 bases between them. CDR1 is MDHEN and CDR2 is SYDVKM in the germline V gene.